This T cell receptor beta chain was documented in a study of tumor-infiltrating lymphocytes in primary liver carcinoma. A primer matching the constant region was used to make TCR beta cDNA from approximately 520 ng of total RNA. Slightly modified ARM-PCR, run as three nested multiplex PCR rounds, produced the TCR beta libraries. TRBV1-TRBV30 forward and Cbeta reverse primers drove the first two roughly 10-cycle rounds. TCRdb used MiXCR to reprocess the multiplex PCR reads, holding one entry per CDR3 protein. Among some 55,000 distinct CDR3 sequences listed, about 73% were seen once. Whole-study findings and limits: Among the pair types, tumor region pairs showed more overlap than tumor-adjacent and tumor-blood pairs. Tumors and blood were compared for top-250-clone fraction, and tumors had the significantly higher value (p = 0.039).

Both RNA and DNA were isolated together from around 20-30 mg of bulk tissue that had not been sorted. Every tumor contributed samples taken at five separate regions. Over 85% of the cells were viable tumor cells in every tumor sample. This clonotype was counted a single time. What it recognizes is unknown. A read error may produce the germline difference seen at one junction end. The CDR3 is 13 amino acids. CDR1 is MDHEN, CDR2 SYDVKM, per germline. This TCR was recovered from a man aged 35-49 years with primary liver carcinoma and hepatitis B virus infection. What was sequenced was liver tumor tissue from sampling region 2. Described subset: tumor region T2, inferior pole. The chain is built from TRBV28 and TRBJ2-3, with 8 bases fitting TRBD2. The CDR3: CVSHGGALATQYF. The CDR3, as DNA: TGTGTCAGCCACGGGGGGGCCCTCGCTACGCAGTATTTT.